This entry lists 5 T cell receptor beta chains sequenced from one sample in a study of regulatory T cells in long-lasting Graves disease (dated by TCRdb to about 2021). Library construction relied on multiplex PCR. Reads for this sample came from an Illumina HiSeq 4000. To build TCR beta libraries, CDR3 regions were amplified by Arm-PCR using iRepertoire HTBI primers. TCRdb reworked the public reads: Q25 trimming with fastp, MiXCR clone assembly, productive beta chains retained. Merged by CDR3 protein, the rows form single entries marked with the most common genes and DNA. This sample holds some 400,000 distinct CDR3 sequences; about 15% were observed only once. The ten largest clones take up approximately 15% of the sample. The time point label of this sample denotes: newly diagnosed GD, antithyroid drugs for less than 3 months. For both TCR sequencing and RNA sequencing, RNA was extracted from PBMCs using TRIzol.

This sample was also put to use in a study of T cells in Graves' hyperthyroidism and ophthalmopathy.

The specimen comprised peripheral blood mononuclear cells (PBMCs), sampled at new diagnosis, from a patient treated with antithyroid drugs. Every receptor here comes from a woman in her 30s with Graves disease. Donor details come from another sample of the same person, matched by shared clones.

Many counts were recorded for this clonotype. The V gene is TRBV28, the J gene TRBJ2-3; TRBD2 agrees at 10 bases. Germline CDR1 MDHEN, CDR2 SYDVKM. Trimming cost V 7 bases and J 4 bases; bases outside gene matches: 8. The CDR3 is 15 amino acids. The CDR3 bases are TGTGCCAGCACCCTGATACTAGCGGGATCAGATACGCAGTATTTT. Protein sequence: CASTLILAGSDTQYF.

The V gene is TRBV30, the J gene TRBJ2-1; D is unclear. V lost 0 bases and J 6 bases, leaving 12 bases between the germline ends. The CDR3 runs 14 residues. Germline V CDR1 and CDR2: GTSNPN, SVGIG (reference sequence). The CDR3 reads CAWSVPGLTNEQFF. DNA of the CDR3: TGTGCCTGGAGTGTACCCGGGTTAACCAATGAGCAGTTCTTC. The full variable domain, rest sourced from reference TRBV30 and TRBJ2-1, is SQTIHQWPATLVQPVGSPLSLECTVEGTSNPNLYWYRQAAGRGLQLLFYSVGIGQISSEVPQNLSASRPQDRQFILSSKKLLLSDSGFYLCAWSVPGLTNEQFFGPGTRLTVL.

The rearrangement links TRBV19 to TRBJ1-2, with unresolved D. Trimming stripped 4 bases from V and 5 bases from J, with 8 bases between. Germline V gives CDR1 LNHDA, CDR2 SQIVND (reference sequence). The CDR3 has 12 amino acids. The CDR3 DNA sequence: TGTGCCAGTAGTAGGGCAGCATATGGCTACACCTTC. Translated: CASSRAAYGYTF.

This clonotype has just a few counts. The chain links TRBV13 to TRBJ2-1; either TRBD1 or TRBD2 may fit D (5 bases each). The J call could be wrong; TRBJ2-3 is a better fit for the DNA end. Germline V gene lookup returns CDR1 PRHDT and CDR2 FYEKMQ (reference sequence). The CDR3 extends over 18 amino acids. The chain's CDR3 is CASSLTGMWGRGLDTQYF. The CDR3 DNA is TGTGCCAGCAGCTTAACGGGGATGTGGGGACGGGGATTAGATACGCAGTATTTT.

This clonotype was picked up many times. The chain employs TRBV2 and TRBJ2-1; the match to TRBD2 covers 7 bases. Germline CDR1 SNHLY, CDR2 FYNNEI. CDR3 length equals 16 residues. The junction had 16 bases not matched to a gene; V was cut back by 8 bases and J by 6 bases. The CDR3 nucleotides are TGTGCCAGCCCCCGGCTTAGGGAGGGGATTAGCAATGAGCAGTTCTTC. Its translation: CASPRLREGISNEQFF.